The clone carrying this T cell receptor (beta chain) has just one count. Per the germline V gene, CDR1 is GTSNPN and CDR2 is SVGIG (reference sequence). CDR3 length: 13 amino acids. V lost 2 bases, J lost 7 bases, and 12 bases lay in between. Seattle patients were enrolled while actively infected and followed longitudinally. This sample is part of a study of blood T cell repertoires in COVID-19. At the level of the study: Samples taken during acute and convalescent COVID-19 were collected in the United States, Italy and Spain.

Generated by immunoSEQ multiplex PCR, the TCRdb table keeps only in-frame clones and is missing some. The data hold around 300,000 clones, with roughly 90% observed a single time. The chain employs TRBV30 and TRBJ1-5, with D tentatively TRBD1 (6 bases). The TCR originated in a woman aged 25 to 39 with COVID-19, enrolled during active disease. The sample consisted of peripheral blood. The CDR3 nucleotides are TGTGCCTGGAGTAAAAAGGGGGACCAGCCCCAGCATTTT. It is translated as CAWSKKGDQPQHF.